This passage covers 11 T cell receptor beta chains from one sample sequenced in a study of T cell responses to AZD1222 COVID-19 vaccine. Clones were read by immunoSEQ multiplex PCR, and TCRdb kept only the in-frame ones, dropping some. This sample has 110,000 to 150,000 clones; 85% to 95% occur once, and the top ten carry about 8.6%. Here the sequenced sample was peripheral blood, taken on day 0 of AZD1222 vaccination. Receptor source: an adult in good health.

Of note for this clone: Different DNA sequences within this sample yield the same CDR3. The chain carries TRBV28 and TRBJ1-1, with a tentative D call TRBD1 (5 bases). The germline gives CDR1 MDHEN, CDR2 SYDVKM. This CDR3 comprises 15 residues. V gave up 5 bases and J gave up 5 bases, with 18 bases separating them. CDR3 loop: CASSALGGGGTEAFF. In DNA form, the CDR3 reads TGTGCCAGCAGTGCCCTGGGTGGGGGAGGGACTGAAGCTTTCTTT.

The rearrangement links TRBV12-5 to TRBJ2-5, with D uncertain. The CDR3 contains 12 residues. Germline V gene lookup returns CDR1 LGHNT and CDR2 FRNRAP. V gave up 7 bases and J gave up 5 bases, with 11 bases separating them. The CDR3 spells CASEGPRETQYF. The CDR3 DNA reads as TGTGCTAGTGAAGGACCCCGGGAGACCCAGTACTTC.

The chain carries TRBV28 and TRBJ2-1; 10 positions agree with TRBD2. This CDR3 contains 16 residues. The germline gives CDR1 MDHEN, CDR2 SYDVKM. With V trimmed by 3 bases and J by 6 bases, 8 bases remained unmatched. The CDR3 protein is CASSFLPSGGVNEQFF. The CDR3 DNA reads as TGTGCCAGCAGTTTTCTGCCTAGCGGGGGAGTCAATGAGCAGTTCTTC. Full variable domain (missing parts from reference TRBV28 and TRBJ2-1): DVKVTQSSRYLVKRTGEKVFLECVQDMDHENMFWYRQDPGLGLRLIYFSYDVKMKEKGDIPEGYSVSREKKERFSLILESASTNQTSMYLCASSFLPSGGVNEQFFGPGTRLTVL.

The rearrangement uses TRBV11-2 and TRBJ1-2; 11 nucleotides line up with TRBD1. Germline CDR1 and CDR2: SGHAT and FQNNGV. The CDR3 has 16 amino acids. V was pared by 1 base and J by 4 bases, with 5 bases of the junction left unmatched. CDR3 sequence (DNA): TGTGCCAGCAGCTTAGGTGGACAGGGGGCCGTCTATGGCTACACCTTC. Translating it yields CASSLGGQGAVYGYTF.

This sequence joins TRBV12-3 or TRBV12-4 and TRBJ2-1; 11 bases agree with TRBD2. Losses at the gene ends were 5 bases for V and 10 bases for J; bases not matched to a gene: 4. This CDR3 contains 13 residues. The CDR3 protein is CASSPRTSGEQFF. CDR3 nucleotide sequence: TGTGCCAGCAGTCCCCGGACTAGCGGGGAGCAGTTCTTC.

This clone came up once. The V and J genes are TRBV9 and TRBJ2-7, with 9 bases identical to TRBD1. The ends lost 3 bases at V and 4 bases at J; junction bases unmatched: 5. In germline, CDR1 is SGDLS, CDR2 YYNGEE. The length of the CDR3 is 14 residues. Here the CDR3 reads CASSAGTGMYEQYF. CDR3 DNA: TGTGCCAGCAGCGCCGGGACAGGGATGTACGAGCAGTACTTC. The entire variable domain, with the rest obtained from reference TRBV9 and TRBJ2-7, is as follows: DSGVTQTPKHLITATGQRVTLRCSPRSGDLSVYWYQQSLDQGLQFLIQYYNGEERAKGNILERFSAQQFPDLHSELNLSSLELGDSALYFCASSAGTGMYEQYFGPGTRLTVT.

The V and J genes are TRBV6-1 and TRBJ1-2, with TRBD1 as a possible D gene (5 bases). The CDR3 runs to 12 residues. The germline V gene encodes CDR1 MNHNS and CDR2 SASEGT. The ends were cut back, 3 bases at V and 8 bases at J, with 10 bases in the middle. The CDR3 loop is CASSDLGLGYTF. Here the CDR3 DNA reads TGTGCCAGCAGTGATTTGGGGCTCGGCTACACCTTC.

CDR3 sequence (DNA): TGTGCCAGCAGTTACGGGTTAAGTCGCACAGATACGCAGTATTTT. This gives the protein CASSYGLSRTDTQYF. The V gene is TRBV6-6, the J gene TRBJ2-3; D gene ambiguous. The germline gives CDR1 MNHNY, CDR2 SVGAGI (reference sequence). Trimming pared 2 bases from V and 1 base from J, leaving 10 bases between. This CDR3 region has 15 residues.

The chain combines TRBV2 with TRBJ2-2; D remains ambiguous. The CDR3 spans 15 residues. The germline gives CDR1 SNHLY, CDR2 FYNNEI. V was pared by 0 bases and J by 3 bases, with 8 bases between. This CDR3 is CASSEAISHTGELFF. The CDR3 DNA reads TGTGCCAGCAGTGAAGCGATATCACACACCGGGGAGCTGTTTTTT.

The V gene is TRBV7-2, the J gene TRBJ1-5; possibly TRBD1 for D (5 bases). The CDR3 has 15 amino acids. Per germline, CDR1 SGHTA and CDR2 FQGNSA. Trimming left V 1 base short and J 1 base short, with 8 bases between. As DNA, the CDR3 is TGTGCCAGCAGCTTAGGGGGGGGGAGCAATCAGCCCCAGCATTTT. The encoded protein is CASSLGGGSNQPQHF.

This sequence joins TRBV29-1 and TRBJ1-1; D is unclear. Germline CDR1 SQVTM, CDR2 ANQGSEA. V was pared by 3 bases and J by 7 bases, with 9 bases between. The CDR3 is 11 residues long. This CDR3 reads CSVEDGREAFF. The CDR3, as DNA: TGCAGCGTTGAGGATGGCCGTGAAGCTTTCTTT.